This record concerns one T cell receptor beta chain sequence. This clonotype was picked up many times. What this receptor recognizes is not known. No much larger clonotype is one base removed from it; base qualities were not supplied. This sample stems from a study of regulatory T cells in long-lasting Graves disease (dated by TCRdb to the early 2020s). For context, the study as a whole: In the newly diagnosed Graves' disease group, patients had been taking antithyroid drugs for less than 3 months. Peripheral blood TCR sequencing and RNA sequencing compared persistent Graves' disease patients with newly diagnosed Graves' disease patients. The study was conducted in China and was registered as a clinical trial. A total of around 33 samples were covered by TCR sequencing, comprising some 13 persistent and approximately 20 newly diagnosed Graves' disease patients. On the study overall, not on this receptor specifically: Peripheral blood alone was examined, since thyroid tissue, which constituted the primary lesion, could not be accessed. The authors noted that the small sample size was a limitation that may lower accuracy. Sequencing and analysis were limited to the TCR beta chain. Patients with persistent disease shared more public clonotypes (approximately 2,500) than newly diagnosed patients did (more than 900). Compared with newly diagnosed patients, patients with persistent Graves' disease had lower TCR Shannon entropy and fewer highly expanded clones, which suggests clonal expansion. Persistent disease showed preferential use of TRBV28, TRBJ1-2 and TRBJ2-5, whereas newly diagnosed disease favored TRBV20-1 and TRBJ2-1.

V is pared back by 6 bases and J by 5 bases, with 14 bases lying between the germline termini. CDR1 and CDR2 are read off the germline V gene (reference sequence) as SEHNR and FQNEAQ. From the cysteine up to the phenylalanine, the CDR3 has a length of 14 residues. Left in the record is the CDR3 DNA by itself, 42 bases read in frame from the first base. Read against the paper, the sample's time point label means: newly diagnosed GD, antithyroid drugs for less than 3 months. RNA was extracted from PBMCs in TRIzol for both TCR sequencing and RNA sequencing. The diagnosis of Graves' disease was made according to American Thyroid Association guidelines. The patients came from an endocrinology department in Xi'an, China. From each patient, around 9.3 milliliters of peripheral blood was collected into an EDTA anticoagulant tube. PBMCs were isolated by Ficoll Paque Plus density gradient separation without further T cell sorting. An Agilent 2100 Bioanalyzer and agarose gel were used to check RNA quality, while a NanoDrop 2000 measured RNA concentration.

Library preparation used multiplex PCR. The data were produced on an Illumina HiSeq 4000. CDR3 regions were amplified by Arm-PCR with iRepertoire HTBI primers to construct TCR beta libraries. Before sequencing, the PCR products went through gel purification. In the original analysis: A total of roughly 65 TRBV and 14 TRBJ segments were identified across samples and were used for gene usage analysis of CDR3 amino acid clonotypes. Filtered high-quality paired reads were merged into contigs using COPE and FqMerger. BLAST was used to align contigs to IMGT TRBV, TRBD and TRBJ reference genes, and CDR3 was defined according to IMGT. Any clonotype with a frequency above 0.1% was classified as a highly expanded clone. Repertoire diversity was measured by Shannon entropy, and V-J evenness by the Gini coefficient. Public clonotypes were defined as clonotypes shared by more than one individual. In TCRdb, the public reads were trimmed at Q25 with fastp and aligned with MiXCR, with productive beta chains retained. Rows with one shared CDR3 protein collapse into an entry with the most common genes and DNA. It is TCRdb's table, rather than the study itself, that gives the V and J calls and clone size. Across this sample there are approximately 440,000 distinct CDR3 sequences, with around 15% seen only once. The ten biggest clones cover 12% of the sample.

This sample also belongs to another study, concerning T cells in Graves' hyperthyroidism and ophthalmopathy. The other study reports the following: A patient counted as having stable Graves' hyperthyroidism if no progression to ophthalmopathy occurred over 18 months of follow-up. Hyperthyroidism patients were newly diagnosed, with disease duration under 2 months, and aged 18 to 65 years. Patients with uncontrolled infections, other autoimmune diseases, pregnancy or lactation were excluded. Clinical symptoms, serum thyroxine and TRAb, thyroid ultrasound, and orbital computed tomography formed the basis for the diagnoses. For the first round of RT-PCR on the TCR CDR3, the HTBI primer set was used together with the Qiagen OneStep RT-PCR kit. Most expanded thyroid clonotypes (frequency above 0.001) were also detected in blood, suggesting blood repertoires may reflect thyroid immune responses. A model built on a 13 V-J signature distinguished ophthalmopathy from stable hyperthyroidism, reaching 85% to 90% sensitivity and approximately 83% specificity in cross-validation and 80%/75% in testing. During validation, the model predicted progression to ophthalmopathy a median of roughly 7.1 months ahead of onset, with almost 71% sensitivity and roughly 75% specificity. To identify TCR V-J signatures that set the groups apart, the researchers used a discovery cohort of about a hundred patients, made up of roughly 45 with Graves' ophthalmopathy and 57 with stable Graves' hyperthyroidism. An independent validation cohort of about 19 hyperthyroidism patients and 17 patients who later progressed to ophthalmopathy tested prospective prediction of ophthalmopathy. The roughly 100 discovery patients were divided at random into training and test sets in a 7:3 ratio. The study also compared thyroid tissue and blood T-cell repertoires from a handful of Graves' hyperthyroidism patients. Following sampling, methimazole starting at 30 mg daily was given to hyperthyroidism patients, and high-dose intravenous methylprednisolone was given to ophthalmopathy patients. Libraries were constructed in a second round of multiplex PCR, after which size selection and purification were carried out. Libraries were sequenced paired-end with 100 bp reads on an Illumina HiSeq2000. Raw data were processed with SOAPnuke, discarding reads with adapters, uncalled bases, mean Phred below 15, or no exact constant-primer or identifier match. High-quality paired reads were merged using COPE v1.2.5, and each unique nucleotide sequence was defined as a clonotype. Clonotypes were aligned to IMGT TRBV, TRBD and TRBJ reference segments using MiTCR v1.1. Only V-J combinations with frequency above 0.0001, covering about 99% of repertoires, were analysed. A TCS score was defined as the ratio between F50 (clonal expansion) and ExV (chaos), using BLOSUM62-based TCRdist between CDR3 peptides within each V-J. Welch's t-statistics and random forest reduced roughly 500 V-J features to 10 to 15, which were used in a naive Bayes classifier (R e1071). No statistical method was used to set the sample size in advance, and investigators knew the group allocation. The paper reports TCR Vbeta CDR3 sequencing of roughly 140 peripheral blood samples: some 44 ophthalmopathy, roughly 80 hyperthyroidism and approximately 17 progressor patients.

Sequencing was performed on peripheral blood mononuclear cells (PBMCs), taken at new diagnosis, from a patient treated with antithyroid drugs. Here the chain combines TRBV7-9 and TRBJ2-1; the D gene is perhaps TRBD2, on 6 matching bases. This TCR was recovered from a man between 40 and 49 years old with Graves disease. Donor details come from another sample of the same person, matched by shared clones. The DNA sequence reads TGTGCCAGCAGGAGCGGGCCAGAAAACAATGAGCAGTTCTTC. It encodes CASRSGPENNEQFF. The entire variable domain, with the stretches around the CDR3 drawn from the reference TRBV7-9 and TRBJ2-1 proteins, is DTGVSQNPRHKITKRGQNVTFRCDPISEHNRLYWYRQTLGQGPEFLTYFQNEAQLEKSRLLSDRFSAERPKGSFSTLEIQRTEQGDSAMYLCASRSGPENNEQFFGPGTRLTVL.